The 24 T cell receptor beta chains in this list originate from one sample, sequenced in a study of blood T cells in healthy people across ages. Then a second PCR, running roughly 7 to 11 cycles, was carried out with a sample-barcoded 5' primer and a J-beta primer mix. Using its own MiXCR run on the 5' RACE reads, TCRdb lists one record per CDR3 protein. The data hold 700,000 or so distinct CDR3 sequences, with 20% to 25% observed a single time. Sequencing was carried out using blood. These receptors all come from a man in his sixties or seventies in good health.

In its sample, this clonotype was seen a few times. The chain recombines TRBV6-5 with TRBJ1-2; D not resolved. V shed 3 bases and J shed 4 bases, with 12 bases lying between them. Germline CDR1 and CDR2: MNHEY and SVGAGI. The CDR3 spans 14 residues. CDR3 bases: TGTGCCAGCAGTTATTTAGGCAGGACCTATGGCTACACCTTC. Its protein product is CASSYLGRTYGYTF.

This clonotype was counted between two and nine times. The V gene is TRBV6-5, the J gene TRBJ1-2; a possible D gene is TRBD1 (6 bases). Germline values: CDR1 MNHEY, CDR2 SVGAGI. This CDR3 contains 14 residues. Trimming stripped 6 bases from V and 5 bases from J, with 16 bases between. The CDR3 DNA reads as TGTGCCAGCAGAGATCCGGGGGGCAGATATGGCTACACCTTC. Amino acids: CASRDPGGRYGYTF.

For the CDR3, the DNA is TGTGCCAGCAGCACCGGACAGGGAAATCGAGGCGGGGAGCTGTTTTTT. Translating it yields CASSTGQGNRGGELFF. The chain combines TRBV7-8 with TRBJ2-2; 8 positions match TRBD1. J gave up 7 bases and V 5 bases, and 12 bases lay outside the gene matches. CDR1 and CDR2 from the germline V gene are SGHVS and FQNEAQ. There are 16 residues in the CDR3.

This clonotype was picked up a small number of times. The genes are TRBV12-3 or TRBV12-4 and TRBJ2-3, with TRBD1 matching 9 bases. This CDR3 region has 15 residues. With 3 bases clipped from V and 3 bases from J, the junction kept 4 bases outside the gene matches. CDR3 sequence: CASSFGTGSTDTQYF. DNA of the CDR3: TGTGCCAGCAGTTTTGGGACAGGGAGTACAGATACGCAGTATTTT.

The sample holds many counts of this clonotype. The CDR3: CSVEGQGGQPQHF. The CDR3 region has the DNA TGCAGCGTTGAAGGCCAGGGAGGTCAGCCCCAGCATTTT. This sequence joins TRBV29-1 and TRBJ1-5; a possible D gene is TRBD1 (5 bases). Trimming took off 1 base at V and 6 bases at J, with 10 bases between the two ends. CDR1 and CDR2 (germline): SQVTM, ANQGSEA. The CDR3 covers 13 residues. Full variable domain (outside the CDR3, taken from reference TRBV29-1 and TRBJ1-5): SAVISQKPSRDICQRGTSLTIQCQVDSQVTMMFWYRQQPGQSLTLIATANQGSEATYESGFVIDKFPISRPNLTFSTLTVSNMSPEDSSIYLCSVEGQGGQPQHFGDGTRLSIL.

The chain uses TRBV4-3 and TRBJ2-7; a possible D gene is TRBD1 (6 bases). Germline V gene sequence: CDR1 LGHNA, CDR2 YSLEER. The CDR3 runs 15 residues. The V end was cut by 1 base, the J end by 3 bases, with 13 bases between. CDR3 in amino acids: CASSQGVGGIYEQYV. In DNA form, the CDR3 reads TGCGCCAGCAGCCAAGGGGTAGGGGGTATCTACGAGCAGTACGTC.

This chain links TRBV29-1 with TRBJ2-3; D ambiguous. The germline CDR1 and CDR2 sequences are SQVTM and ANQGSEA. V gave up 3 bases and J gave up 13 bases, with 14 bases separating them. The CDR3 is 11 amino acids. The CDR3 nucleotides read TGCAGCGTTGAGATTGGAAGGTCAGAGTATTTT. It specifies CSVEIGRSEYF.

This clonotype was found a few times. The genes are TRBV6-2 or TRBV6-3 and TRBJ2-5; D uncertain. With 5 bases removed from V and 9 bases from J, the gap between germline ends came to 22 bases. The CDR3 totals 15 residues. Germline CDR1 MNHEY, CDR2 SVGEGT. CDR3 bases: TGTGCCAGCAGTGACTTGCGGTCCTCTGTTGGGGCCCAGTACTTC. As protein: CASSDLRSSVGAQYF.

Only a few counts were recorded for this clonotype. The CDR3 is CSATTASGANVLTF. DNA for the CDR3: TGCAGTGCTACGACAGCATCTGGGGCCAACGTCCTGACTTTC. J is TRBJ2-6 and V is TRBV20-1; perhaps TRBD1 as D (5 bases). The CDR3 contains 14 residues. Germline V gives CDR1 DFQATT, CDR2 SNEGSKA (reference sequence). Trimming removed 4 bases at V and 1 base at J, with 8 bases between.

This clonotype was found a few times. For the CDR3, the DNA is TGCAGTGCTAGTCCTCTGACAGGGGAGACCTACGAGCAGTACTTC. Its protein product is CSASPLTGETYEQYF. The chain is built from TRBV20-1 and TRBJ2-7, with TRBD1 identical over 8 bases. V gave up 3 bases and J gave up 2 bases; unmatched junction bases: 9. The CDR3 runs to 15 residues. Germline assignment: CDR1 DFQATT and CDR2 SNEGSKA (reference sequence).

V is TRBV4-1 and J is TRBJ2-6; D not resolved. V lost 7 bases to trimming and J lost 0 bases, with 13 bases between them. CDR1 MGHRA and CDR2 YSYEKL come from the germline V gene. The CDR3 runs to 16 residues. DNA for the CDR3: TGCGCCAGCACTCCAGGAGTAAGCTCTGGGGCCAACGTCCTGACTTTC. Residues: CASTPGVSSGANVLTF.

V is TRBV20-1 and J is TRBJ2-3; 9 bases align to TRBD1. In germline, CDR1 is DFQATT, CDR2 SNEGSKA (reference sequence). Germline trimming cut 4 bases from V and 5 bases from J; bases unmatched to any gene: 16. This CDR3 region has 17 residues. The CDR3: CSATKSPGTGTLDTQYF. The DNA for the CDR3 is TGCAGTGCTACAAAGTCTCCCGGGACAGGGACTTTAGATACGCAGTATTTT.

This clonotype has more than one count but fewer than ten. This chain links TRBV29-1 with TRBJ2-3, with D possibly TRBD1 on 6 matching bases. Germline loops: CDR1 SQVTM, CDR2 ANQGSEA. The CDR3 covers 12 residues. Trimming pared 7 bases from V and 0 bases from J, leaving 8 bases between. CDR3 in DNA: TGCAGCGGGGGGCCAAGCACAGATACGCAGTATTTT. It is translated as CSGGPSTDTQYF.

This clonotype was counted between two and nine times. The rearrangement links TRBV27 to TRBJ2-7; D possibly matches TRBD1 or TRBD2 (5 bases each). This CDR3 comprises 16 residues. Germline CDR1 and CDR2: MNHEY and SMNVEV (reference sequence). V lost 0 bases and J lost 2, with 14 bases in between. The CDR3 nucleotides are TGTGCCAGCAGTTTATCGATACCCTGGGGGACCTACGAGCAGTACTTC. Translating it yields CASSLSIPWGTYEQYF.

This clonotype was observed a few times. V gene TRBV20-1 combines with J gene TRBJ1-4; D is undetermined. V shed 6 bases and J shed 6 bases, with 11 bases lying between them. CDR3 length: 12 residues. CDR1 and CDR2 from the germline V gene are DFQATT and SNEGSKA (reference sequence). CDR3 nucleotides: TGCAGTGCAAATTCGGGGTATGAAAAACTGTTTTTT. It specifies CSANSGYEKLFF.

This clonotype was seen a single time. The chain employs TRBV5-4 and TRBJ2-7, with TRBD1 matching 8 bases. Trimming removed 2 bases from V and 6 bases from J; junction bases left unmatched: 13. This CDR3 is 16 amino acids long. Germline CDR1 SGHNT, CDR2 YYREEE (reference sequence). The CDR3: CASSFSGQGRMSEQYV. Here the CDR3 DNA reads TGTGCCAGCAGCTTCTCAGGACAGGGTAGAATGAGCGAGCAGTACGTC.

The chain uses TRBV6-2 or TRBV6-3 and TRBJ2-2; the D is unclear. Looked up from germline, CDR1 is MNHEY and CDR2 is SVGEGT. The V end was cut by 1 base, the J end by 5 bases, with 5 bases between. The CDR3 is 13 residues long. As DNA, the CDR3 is TGTGCCAGCAGTTACTTTGGGACCGGGGAGCTGTTTTTT. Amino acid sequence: CASSYFGTGELFF.

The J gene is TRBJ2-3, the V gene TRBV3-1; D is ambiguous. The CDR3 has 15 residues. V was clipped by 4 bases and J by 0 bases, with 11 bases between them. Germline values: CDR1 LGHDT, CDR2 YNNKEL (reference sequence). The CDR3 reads CASSRARSSTDTQYF. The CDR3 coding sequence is TGTGCCAGCAGCCGGGCGCGATCTAGCACAGATACGCAGTATTTT.

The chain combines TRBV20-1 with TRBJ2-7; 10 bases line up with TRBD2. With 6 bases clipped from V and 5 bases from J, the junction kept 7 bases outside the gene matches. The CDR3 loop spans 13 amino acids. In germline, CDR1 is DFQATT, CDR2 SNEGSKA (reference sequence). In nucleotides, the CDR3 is TGCAGTGCCCCACACCTAGCGGGGGACGAGCAGTACTTC. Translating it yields CSAPHLAGDEQYF.

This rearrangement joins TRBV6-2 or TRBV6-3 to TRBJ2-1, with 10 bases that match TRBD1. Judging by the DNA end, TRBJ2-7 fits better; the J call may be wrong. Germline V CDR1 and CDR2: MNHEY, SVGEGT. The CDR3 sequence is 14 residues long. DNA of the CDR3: TGTGCCAGCAGCCCGGGACAGGGGTTCCACGAGCAGTACTTC. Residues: CASSPGQGFHEQYF.

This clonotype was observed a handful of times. CDR3 in DNA: TGTGCCAGCAGTTTAGCGCAGGGCAGGTACCTTGAGCCTCAGTTCTTC. It translates to CASSLAQGRYLEPQFF. The V gene is TRBV12-3 or TRBV12-4, the J gene TRBJ2-5; a weak D match, TRBD1 (5 bases). The J call may be wrong; the DNA end is better matched by TRBJ2-1. This CDR3 spans 16 amino acids.

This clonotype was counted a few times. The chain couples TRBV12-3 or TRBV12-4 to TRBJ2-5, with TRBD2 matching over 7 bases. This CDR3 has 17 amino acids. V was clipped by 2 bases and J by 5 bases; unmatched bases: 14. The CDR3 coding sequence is TGTGCCAGCAGTTTATCCCGCGGAGAGGGAGGGTCGGAGACCCAGTACTTC. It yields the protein CASSLSRGEGGSETQYF.

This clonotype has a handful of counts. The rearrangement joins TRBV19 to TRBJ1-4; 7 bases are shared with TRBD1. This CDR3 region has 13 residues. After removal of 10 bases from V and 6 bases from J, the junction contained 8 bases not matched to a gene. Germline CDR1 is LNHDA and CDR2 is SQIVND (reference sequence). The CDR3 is CATAQGRDEKLFF. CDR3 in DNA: TGTGCCACCGCACAGGGGAGGGATGAAAAACTGTTTTTT.

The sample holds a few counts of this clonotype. This chain's CDR3 is CASSFRLAGESYNEQFF. The CDR3 DNA follows: TGTGCCAGCAGTTTTAGGTTGGCGGGGGAATCCTACAATGAGCAGTTCTTC. The chain recombines TRBV12-3 or TRBV12-4 with TRBJ2-1; the match to TRBD2 covers 7 bases. J lost 1 base, V lost 3 bases, and 9 bases had no gene match. The CDR3 totals 17 residues.